This T cell receptor beta chain was retrieved from a study of blood T cell repertoires in COVID-19. On the study more broadly: The study drew acute and convalescent COVID-19 samples from the United States, Italy and Spain. PBMCs, B-cell-depleted T cells, or T cells provided the cDNA or gDNA that made up the material.

Seattle participants joined during active infection and were tracked over time. Per the germline V gene, CDR1 is WNHNN and CDR2 is SYGVQD (reference sequence). Trimming cost V 6 bases and J 10 bases; bases outside gene matches: 11. The CDR3 has 14 amino acids. Libraries were prepared by immunoSEQ multiplex PCR; TCRdb keeps only in-frame clonotypes and omits some of them. This table has approximately 210,000 clones, 84% appearing once. The specimen was peripheral blood. The clonotype was recovered from a woman of 80 years or more with COVID-19, enrolled during active disease. The V gene is TRBV10-1, the J gene TRBJ1-4; 7 bases are shared with TRBD1. DNA of the CDR3: TGCGCCAGCAGAGGGGGACAGAATGTAGGAAAACTGTTTTTT. It is translated as CASRGGQNVGKLFF.